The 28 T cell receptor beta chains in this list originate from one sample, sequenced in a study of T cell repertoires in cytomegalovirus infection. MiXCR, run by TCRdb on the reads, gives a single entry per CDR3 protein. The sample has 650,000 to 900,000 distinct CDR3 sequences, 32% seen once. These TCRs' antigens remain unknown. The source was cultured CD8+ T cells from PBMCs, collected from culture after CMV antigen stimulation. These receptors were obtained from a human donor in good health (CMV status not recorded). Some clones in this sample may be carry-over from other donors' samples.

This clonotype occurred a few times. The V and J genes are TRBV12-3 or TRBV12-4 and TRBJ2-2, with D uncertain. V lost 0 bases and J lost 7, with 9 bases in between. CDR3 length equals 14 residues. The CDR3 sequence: CASSLAPRRGELFF. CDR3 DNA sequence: TGTGCCAGCAGTTTAGCGCCGAGACGCGGGGAGCTGTTTTTT.

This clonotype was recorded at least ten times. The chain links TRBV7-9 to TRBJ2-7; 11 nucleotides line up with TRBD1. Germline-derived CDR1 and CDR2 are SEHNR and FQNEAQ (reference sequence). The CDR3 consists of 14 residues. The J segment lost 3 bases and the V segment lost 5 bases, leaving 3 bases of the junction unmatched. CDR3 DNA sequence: TGTGCCAGCAGCCGGGGACAGGGGGGCTACGAGCAGTACGTC. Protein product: CASSRGQGGYEQYV.

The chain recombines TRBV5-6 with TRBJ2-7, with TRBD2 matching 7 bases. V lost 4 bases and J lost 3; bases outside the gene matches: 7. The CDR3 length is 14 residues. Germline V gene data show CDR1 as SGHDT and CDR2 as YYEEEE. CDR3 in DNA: TGTGCCAGCAGCGTTCAACTAGCGAACTACGAGCAGTACTTC. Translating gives CASSVQLANYEQYF.

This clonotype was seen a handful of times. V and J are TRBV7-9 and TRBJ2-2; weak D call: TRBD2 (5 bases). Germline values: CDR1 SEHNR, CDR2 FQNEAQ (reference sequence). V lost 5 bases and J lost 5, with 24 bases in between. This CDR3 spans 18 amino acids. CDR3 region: CASSPPVGDRGVTGELFF. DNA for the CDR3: TGTGCCAGCAGCCCGCCCGTTGGGGATCGGGGTGTAACCGGGGAGCTGTTTTTT.

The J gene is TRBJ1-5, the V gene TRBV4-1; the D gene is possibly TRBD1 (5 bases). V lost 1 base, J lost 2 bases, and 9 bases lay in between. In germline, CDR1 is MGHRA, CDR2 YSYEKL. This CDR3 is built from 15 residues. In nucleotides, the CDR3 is TGCGCCAGCAGCCAAGCCCTACAGGGCAATCAGCCCCAGCATTTT. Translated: CASSQALQGNQPQHF.

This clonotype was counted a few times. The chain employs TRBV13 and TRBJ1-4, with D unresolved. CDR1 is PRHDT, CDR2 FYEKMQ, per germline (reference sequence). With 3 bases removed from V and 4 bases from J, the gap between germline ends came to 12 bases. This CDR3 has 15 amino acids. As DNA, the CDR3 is TGTGCCAGCAGCTTTTACTCGGAGGATAATGAAAAACTGTTTTTT. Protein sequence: CASSFYSEDNEKLFF. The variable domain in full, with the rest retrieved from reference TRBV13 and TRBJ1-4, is AAGVIQSPRHLIKEKRETATLKCYPIPRHDTVYWYQQGPGQDPQFLISFYEKMQSDKGSIPDRFSAQQFSDYHSELNMSSLELGDSALYFCASSFYSEDNEKLFFGSGTQLSVL.

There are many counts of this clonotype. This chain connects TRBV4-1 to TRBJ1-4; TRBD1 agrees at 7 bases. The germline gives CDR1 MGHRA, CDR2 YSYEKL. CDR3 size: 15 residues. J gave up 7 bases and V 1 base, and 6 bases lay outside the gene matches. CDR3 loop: CASSQASGTAEKLFF. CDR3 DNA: TGCGCCAGCAGCCAAGCCTCCGGGACAGCTGAAAAACTGTTTTTT.

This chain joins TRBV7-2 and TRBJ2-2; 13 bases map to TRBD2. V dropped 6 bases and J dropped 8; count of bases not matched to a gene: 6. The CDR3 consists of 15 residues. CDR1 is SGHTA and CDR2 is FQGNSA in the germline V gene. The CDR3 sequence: CASSLTSGGRGELFF. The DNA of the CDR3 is TGTGCCAGCAGTCTGACTAGCGGGGGGAGAGGGGAGCTGTTTTTT.

This chain's CDR3 is CASREGGRTEAFF. The CDR3 DNA reads as TGTGCCAGCAGGGAGGGGGGAAGGACTGAAGCTTTCTTT. The rearrangement uses TRBV6-1 and TRBJ1-1; D is perhaps TRBD1 (6 bases). Germline values: CDR1 MNHNS, CDR2 SASEGT. The CDR3 loop spans 13 amino acids. V dropped 6 bases and J dropped 5 bases, with 13 bases sitting between them.

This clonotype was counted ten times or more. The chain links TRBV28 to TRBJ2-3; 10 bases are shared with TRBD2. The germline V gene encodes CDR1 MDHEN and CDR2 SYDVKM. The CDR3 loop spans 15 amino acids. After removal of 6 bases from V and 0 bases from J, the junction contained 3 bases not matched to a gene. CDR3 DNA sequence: TGTGCCAGCAGACTAGCGGGGCCCAGCACAGATACGCAGTATTTT. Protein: CASRLAGPSTDTQYF.

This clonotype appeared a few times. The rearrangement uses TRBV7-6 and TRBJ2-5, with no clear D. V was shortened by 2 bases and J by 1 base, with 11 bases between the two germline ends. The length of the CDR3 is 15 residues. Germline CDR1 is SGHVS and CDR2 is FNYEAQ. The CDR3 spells CASSLSRRPQETQYF. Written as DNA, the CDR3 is TGTGCCAGCAGCTTATCCCGGCGGCCCCAAGAGACCCAGTACTTC.

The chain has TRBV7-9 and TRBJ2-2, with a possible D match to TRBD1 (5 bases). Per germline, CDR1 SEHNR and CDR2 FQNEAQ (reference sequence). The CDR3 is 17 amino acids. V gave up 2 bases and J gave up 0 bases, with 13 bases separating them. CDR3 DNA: TGTGCCAGCAGCTTACGAGCAGGGCCTGCGAACACCGGGGAGCTGTTTTTT. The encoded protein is CASSLRAGPANTGELFF.

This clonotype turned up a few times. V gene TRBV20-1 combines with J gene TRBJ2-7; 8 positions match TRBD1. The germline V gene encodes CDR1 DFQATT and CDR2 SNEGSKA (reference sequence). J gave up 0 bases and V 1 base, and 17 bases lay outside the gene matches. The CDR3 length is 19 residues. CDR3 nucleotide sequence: TGCAGTGCTAGAGGAAGGAACCAGGGGGCGCGAATATCCTCCTACGAGCAGTACTTC. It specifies CSARGRNQGARISSYEQYF.

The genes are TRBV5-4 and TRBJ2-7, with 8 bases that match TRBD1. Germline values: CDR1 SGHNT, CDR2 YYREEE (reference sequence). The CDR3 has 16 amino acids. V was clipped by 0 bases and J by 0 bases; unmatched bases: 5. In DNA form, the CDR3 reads TGTGCCAGCAGCTTGGAAGGGACAGGAGTCTCCTACGAGCAGTACTTC. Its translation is CASSLEGTGVSYEQYF.

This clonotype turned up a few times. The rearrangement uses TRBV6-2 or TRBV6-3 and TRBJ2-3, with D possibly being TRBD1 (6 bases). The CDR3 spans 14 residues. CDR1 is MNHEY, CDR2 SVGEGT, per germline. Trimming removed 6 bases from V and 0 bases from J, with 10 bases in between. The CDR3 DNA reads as TGTGCCAGCAGCCCTACAGGGAGCACAGATACGCAGTATTTT. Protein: CASSPTGSTDTQYF.

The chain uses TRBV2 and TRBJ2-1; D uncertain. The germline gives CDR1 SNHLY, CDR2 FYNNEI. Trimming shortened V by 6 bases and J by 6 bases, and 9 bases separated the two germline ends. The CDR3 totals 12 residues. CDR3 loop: CASRDLINEQFF. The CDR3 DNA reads TGTGCCAGCAGGGACCTTATCAATGAGCAGTTCTTC.

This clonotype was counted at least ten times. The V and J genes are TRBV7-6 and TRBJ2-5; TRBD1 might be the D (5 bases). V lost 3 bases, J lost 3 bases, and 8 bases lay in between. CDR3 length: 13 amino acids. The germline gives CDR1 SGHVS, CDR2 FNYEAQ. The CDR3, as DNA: TGTGCCAGCAGCTTTCAAGGGGAAGAGACCCAGTACTTC. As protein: CASSFQGEETQYF.

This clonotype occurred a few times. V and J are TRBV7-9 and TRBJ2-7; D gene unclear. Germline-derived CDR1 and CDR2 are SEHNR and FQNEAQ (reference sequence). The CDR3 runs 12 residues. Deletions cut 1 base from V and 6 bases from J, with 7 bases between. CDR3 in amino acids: CASSLGSIEQYV. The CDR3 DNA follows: TGTGCCAGCAGCTTAGGATCGATCGAGCAGTACGTC.

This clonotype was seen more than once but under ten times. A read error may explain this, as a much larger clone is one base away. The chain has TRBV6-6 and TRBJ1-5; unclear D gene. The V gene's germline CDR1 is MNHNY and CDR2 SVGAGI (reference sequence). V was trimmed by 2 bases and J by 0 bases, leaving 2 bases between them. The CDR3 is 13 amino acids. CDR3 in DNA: TGTGCCAGCAGTTACATTAGCAATCAGCCCCAGCATTTT. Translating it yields CASSYISNQPQHF.

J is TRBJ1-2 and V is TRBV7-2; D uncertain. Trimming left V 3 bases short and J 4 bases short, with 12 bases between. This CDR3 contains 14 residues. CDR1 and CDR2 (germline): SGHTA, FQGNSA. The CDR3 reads CASSLIGSGYGYTF. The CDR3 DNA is TGTGCCAGCAGCTTGATCGGAAGTGGCTATGGCTACACCTTC.

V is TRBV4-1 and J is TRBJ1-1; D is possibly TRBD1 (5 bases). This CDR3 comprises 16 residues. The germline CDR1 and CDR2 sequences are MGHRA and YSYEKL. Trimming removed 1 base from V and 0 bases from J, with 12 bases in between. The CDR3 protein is CASSQGLTVLNTEAFF. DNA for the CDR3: TGCGCCAGCAGCCAAGGACTGACAGTCTTGAACACTGAAGCTTTCTTT.

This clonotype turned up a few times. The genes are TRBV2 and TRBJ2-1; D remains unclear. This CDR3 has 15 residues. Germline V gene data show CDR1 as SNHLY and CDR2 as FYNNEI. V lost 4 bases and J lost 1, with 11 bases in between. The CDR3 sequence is CASSGDGRSYNEQFF. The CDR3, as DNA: TGTGCCAGCAGTGGAGACGGGCGGTCCTACAATGAGCAGTTCTTC.

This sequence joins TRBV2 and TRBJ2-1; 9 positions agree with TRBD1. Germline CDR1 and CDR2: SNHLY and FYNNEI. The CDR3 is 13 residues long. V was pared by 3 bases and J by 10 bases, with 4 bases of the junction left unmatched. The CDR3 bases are TGTGCCAGCAGTGAGGACAGGGGCCGGGAGCAGTTCTTC. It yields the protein CASSEDRGREQFF.

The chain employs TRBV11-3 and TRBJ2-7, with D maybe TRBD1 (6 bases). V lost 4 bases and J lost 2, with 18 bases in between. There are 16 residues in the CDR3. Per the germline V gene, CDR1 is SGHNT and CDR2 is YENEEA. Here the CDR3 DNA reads TGTGCCAGCAGCTCCCGGGACACAATCCTTACCTACGAGCAGTACGTC. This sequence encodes CASSSRDTILTYEQYV.

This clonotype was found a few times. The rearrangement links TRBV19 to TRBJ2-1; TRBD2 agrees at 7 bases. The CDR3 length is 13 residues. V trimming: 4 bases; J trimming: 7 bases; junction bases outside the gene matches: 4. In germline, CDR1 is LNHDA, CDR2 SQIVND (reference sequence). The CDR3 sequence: CASSNQGGNEQFF. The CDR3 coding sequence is TGTGCCAGTAGTAATCAGGGAGGGAATGAGCAGTTCTTC.

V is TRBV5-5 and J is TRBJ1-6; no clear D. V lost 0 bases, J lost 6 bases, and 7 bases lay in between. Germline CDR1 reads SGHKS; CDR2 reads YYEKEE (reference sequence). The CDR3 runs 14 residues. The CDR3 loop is CASSLDTFNSPLHF. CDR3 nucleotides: TGTGCCAGCAGCTTGGATACTTTTAATTCACCCCTCCACTTT.

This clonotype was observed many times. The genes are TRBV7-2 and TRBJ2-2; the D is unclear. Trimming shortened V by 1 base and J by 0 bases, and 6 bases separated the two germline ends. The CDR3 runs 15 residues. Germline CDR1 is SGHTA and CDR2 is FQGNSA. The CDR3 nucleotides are TGTGCCAGCAGCTTAGGAATCTCGAACACCGGGGAGCTGTTTTTT. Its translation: CASSLGISNTGELFF.

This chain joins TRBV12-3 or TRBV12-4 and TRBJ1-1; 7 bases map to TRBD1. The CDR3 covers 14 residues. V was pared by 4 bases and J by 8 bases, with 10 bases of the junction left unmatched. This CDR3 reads CASSSIGTADEAFF. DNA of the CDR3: TGTGCCAGCAGTTCGATCGGGACAGCGGACGAAGCTTTCTTT.